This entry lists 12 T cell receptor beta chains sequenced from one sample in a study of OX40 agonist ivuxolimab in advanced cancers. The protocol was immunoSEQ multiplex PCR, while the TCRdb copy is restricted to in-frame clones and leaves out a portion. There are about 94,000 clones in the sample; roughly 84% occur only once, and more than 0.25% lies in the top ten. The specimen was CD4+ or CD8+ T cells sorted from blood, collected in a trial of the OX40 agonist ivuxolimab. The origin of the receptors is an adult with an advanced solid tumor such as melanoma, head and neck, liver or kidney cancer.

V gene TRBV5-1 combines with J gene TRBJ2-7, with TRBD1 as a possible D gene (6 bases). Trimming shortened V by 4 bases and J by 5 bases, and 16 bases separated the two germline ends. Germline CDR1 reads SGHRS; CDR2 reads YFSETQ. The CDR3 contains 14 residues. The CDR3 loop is CASSGIQGRNEQYF. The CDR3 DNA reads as TGCGCCAGCAGCGGAATACAGGGTAGAAACGAGCAGTACTTC.

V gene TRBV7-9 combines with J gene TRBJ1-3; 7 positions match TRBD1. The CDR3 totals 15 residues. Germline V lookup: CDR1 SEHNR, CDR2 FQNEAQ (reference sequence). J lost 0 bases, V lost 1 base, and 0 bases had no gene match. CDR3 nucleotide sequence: TGTGCCAGCAGCTTAGGACAGGGCTCTGGAAACACCATATATTTT. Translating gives CASSLGQGSGNTIYF.

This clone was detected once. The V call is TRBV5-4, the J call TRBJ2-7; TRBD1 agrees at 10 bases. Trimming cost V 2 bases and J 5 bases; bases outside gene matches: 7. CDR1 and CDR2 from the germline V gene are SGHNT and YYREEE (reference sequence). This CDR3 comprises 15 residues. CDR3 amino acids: CASSLQRDRGHEQYF. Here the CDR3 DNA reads TGTGCCAGCAGCTTACAACGGGACAGGGGACACGAGCAGTACTTC. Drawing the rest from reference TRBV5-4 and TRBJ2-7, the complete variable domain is ETGVTQSPTHLIKTRGQQVTLRCSSQSGHNTVSWYQQALGQGPQFIFQYYREEENGRGNFPPRFSGLQFPNYSSELNVNALELDDSALYLCASSLQRDRGHEQYFGPGTRLTVT.

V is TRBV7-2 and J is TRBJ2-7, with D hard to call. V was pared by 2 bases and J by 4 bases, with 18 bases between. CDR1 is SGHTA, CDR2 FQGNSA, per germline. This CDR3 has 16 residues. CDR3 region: CASSLRLGQYKYEQYF. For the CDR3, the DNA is TGTGCCAGCAGCTTAAGATTAGGGCAGTACAAATACGAGCAGTACTTC.

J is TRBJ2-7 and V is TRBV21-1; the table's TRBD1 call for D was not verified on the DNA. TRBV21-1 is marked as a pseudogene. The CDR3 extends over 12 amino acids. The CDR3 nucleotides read TGTGCCAGCACCTCGGACAGCCACGAGCAGTACTTC. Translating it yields CASTSDSHEQYF.

The CDR3 reads CASSLWGSGGLNEQFF. The CDR3 region has the DNA TGTGCCAGCAGCTTATGGGGTAGCGGGGGGTTGAATGAGCAGTTCTTC. This chain joins TRBV7-6 and TRBJ2-1; TRBD2 matches at 10 bases. Germline loops: CDR1 SGHVS, CDR2 FNYEAQ. The CDR3 spans 16 residues. The trim removed 2 bases at V and 7 bases at J, leaving 8 bases unmatched.

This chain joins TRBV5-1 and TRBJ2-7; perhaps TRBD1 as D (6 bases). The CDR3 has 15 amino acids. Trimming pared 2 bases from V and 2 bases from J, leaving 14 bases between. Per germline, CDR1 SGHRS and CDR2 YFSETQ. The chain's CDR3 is CASSLTGYQAYEQYF. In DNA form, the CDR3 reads TGCGCCAGCAGCTTAACAGGGTACCAGGCCTACGAGCAGTACTTC.

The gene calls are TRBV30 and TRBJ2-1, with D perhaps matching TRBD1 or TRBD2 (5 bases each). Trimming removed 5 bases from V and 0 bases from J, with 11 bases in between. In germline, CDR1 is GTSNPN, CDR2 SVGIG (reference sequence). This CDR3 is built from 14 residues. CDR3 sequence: CAWVGPLSYNEQFF. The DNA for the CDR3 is TGTGCCTGGGTGGGACCCCTCTCCTACAATGAGCAGTTCTTC.

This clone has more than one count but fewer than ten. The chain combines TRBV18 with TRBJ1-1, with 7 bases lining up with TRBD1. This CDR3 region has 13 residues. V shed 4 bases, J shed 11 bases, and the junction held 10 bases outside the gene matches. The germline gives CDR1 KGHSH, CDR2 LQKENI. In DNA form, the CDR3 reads TGTGCCAGCTCACGCTCCACAGGGGACGTGGCTTTCTTT. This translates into CASSRSTGDVAFF.

The CDR3 nucleotides read TGTGCCAGCAGCCGACGGGACAGCTCCTACGAGCAGTACTTC. This codes for CASSRRDSSYEQYF. The chain recombines TRBV6-6 with TRBJ2-7, with 7 bases identical to TRBD1. Germline V gene lookup returns CDR1 MNHNY and CDR2 SVGAGI (reference sequence). The V gene end was trimmed by 6 bases and the J gene end by 0 bases; junction bases not matched to a gene: 5. The CDR3 runs to 14 residues.

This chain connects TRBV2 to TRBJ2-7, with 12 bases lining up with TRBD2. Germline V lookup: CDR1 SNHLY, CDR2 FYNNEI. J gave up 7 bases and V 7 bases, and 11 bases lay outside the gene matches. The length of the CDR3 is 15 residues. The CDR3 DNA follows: TGTGCCAGCACCGAAGCTAGCGGGGGGGCGGGTGAGCAGTACTTC. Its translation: CASTEASGGAGEQYF.

The CDR3 is CASSLSRTERNTIYF. CDR3 bases: TGTGCCAGCAGCTTATCCAGGACAGAGAGAAACACCATATATTTT. The chain joins TRBV11-2 to TRBJ1-3; the D gene is possibly TRBD1 (6 bases). The CDR3 length is 15 residues. V was trimmed by 2 bases and J by 5 bases, leaving 13 bases between them. Per germline, CDR1 SGHAT and CDR2 FQNNGV.